This T cell receptor (beta chain) is from a study of T cell responses to AZD1222 COVID-19 vaccine. On the study more broadly: The study pooled second doses at about 4 or about 12 weeks.

Germline V CDR1 and CDR2: SGHRS, YFSETQ. V was clipped by 2 bases and J by 2 bases; unmatched bases: 4. The CDR3 has 16 amino acids. Data came from immunoSEQ multiplex PCR; TCRdb stores just in-frame clones and leaves some out. This sample yields under 95,000 clones, of which roughly 90% are seen a single time; 8% to 9.5% belongs to the top ten. The rearrangement links TRBV5-1 to TRBJ1-6, with 7 bases aligning to TRBD1. The specimen was peripheral blood, collected on day 0 of AZD1222 vaccination. The sequence was obtained from an adult in good health. CDR3 region: CASSFGQDTYNSPLHF. CDR3 nucleotides: TGCGCCAGCAGCTTCGGACAGGACACCTATAATTCACCCCTCCACTTT.